The 27 T cell receptor beta chains below were found in one sample sequenced in a study of blood T cell repertoires in COVID-19. Only in-frame clones appear in the TCRdb table, and some are missing; sequencing was by immunoSEQ multiplex PCR. The profile shows roughly 80,000 clones, roughly 89% of them singletons. Material for sequencing was peripheral blood. All receptors derive from a man between 45 and 60 years old with acute or convalescent COVID-19.

This clone came up a few times. CDR3 in DNA: TGCGCCAGCAGCTCAGGGACAGGGGACACTGAAGCTTTCTTT. Protein sequence: CASSSGTGDTEAFF. This chain links TRBV5-1 with TRBJ1-1; 10 nucleotides align to TRBD1. CDR3 size: 14 residues. J was trimmed by 3 bases and V by 3 bases; bases with no gene match: 2. Germline V CDR1 and CDR2: SGHRS, YFSETQ.

This chain links TRBV5-1 with TRBJ2-1; D unclear. This CDR3 has 12 amino acids. Germline CDR1 SGHRS, CDR2 YFSETQ. V lost 4 bases and J 14 bases, leaving 16 bases between the germline ends. This CDR3 is CASSHLSGSEFF. The CDR3 DNA sequence: TGCGCCAGCAGCCACCTTTCTGGTTCGGAGTTCTTC.

The gene calls are TRBV7-8 and TRBJ2-4; the match to TRBD2 covers 10 bases. Trimming cost V 5 bases and J 4 bases; bases outside gene matches: 8. Germline assignment: CDR1 SGHVS and CDR2 FQNEAQ. CDR3 size: 16 residues. CDR3: CASSLFGLADKNIQYF. The CDR3 DNA sequence: TGTGCCAGCAGCCTCTTCGGACTAGCGGATAAAAACATTCAGTACTTC.

V and J are TRBV28 and TRBJ1-1; tentative D call: TRBD1 (6 bases). The CDR3 extends over 15 amino acids. CDR1 and CDR2 from the germline V gene are MDHEN and SYDVKM. With 6 bases removed from V and 0 bases from J, the gap between germline ends came to 14 bases. The CDR3 region has the DNA TGTGCCAGCAGGCCAATGGGGGCAATGAACACTGAAGCTTTCTTT. This codes for CASRPMGAMNTEAFF.

The chain uses TRBV18 and TRBJ2-5, with 10 bases that match TRBD2. CDR1 is KGHSH, CDR2 LQKENI, per germline. The CDR3 runs 16 residues. Germline trimming cut 6 bases from V and 3 bases from J; bases unmatched to any gene: 10. The CDR3 nucleotides read TGTGCCAGCTCTAACCTCCTCGGGACTAGCGAAGAGACCCAGTACTTC. It yields the protein CASSNLLGTSEETQYF.

The chain carries TRBV5-6 and TRBJ1-1; D unclear. The V and J ends lost 5 bases and 0 bases respectively, with 8 bases between them. Per germline, CDR1 SGHDT and CDR2 YYEEEE. The CDR3 runs to 13 residues. CDR3 sequence: CASRGGLNTEAFF. CDR3 sequence (DNA): TGTGCCAGCAGGGGCGGGTTGAACACTGAAGCTTTCTTT.

The chain has TRBV10-2 and TRBJ2-1; 13 positions agree with TRBD2. The CDR3 is 14 residues long. Germline assignment: CDR1 WSHSY and CDR2 SAAADI. Trimming cost V 7 bases and J 13 bases; bases outside gene matches: 10. The DNA for the CDR3 is TGCGCCAGCAACCCACCGGGACTAGCGGGGCCACAGTTCTTC. Its translation is CASNPPGLAGPQFF.

This chain links TRBV6-5 with TRBJ1-1; D perhaps matches TRBD1 (5 bases). Germline V gene lookup returns CDR1 MNHEY and CDR2 SVGAGI. The CDR3 spans 13 residues. The V and J ends lost 5 bases and 1 base respectively, with 8 bases between them. DNA for the CDR3: TGTGCCAGCAGTCTGGACACGAACACTGAAGCTTTCTTT. It translates to CASSLDTNTEAFF.

The rearrangement links TRBV7-2 to TRBJ1-5, with 11 nucleotides matching TRBD1. V was clipped by 5 bases and J by 7 bases; unmatched bases: 7. The CDR3 totals 15 residues. In germline, CDR1 is SGHTA, CDR2 FQGNSA. For the CDR3, the DNA is TGTGCCAGCAGCGAAGGACAGGGGGCTTGGCAGCCCCAGCATTTT. This sequence encodes CASSEGQGAWQPQHF.

The rearrangement links TRBV4-1 to TRBJ2-6, with a weak D call TRBD1 (6 bases). CDR3 size: 16 residues. V dropped 4 bases and J dropped 0 bases, with 10 bases sitting between them. Germline CDR1 reads MGHRA; CDR2 reads YSYEKL. The CDR3 is CASSLTGSSGANVLTF. In nucleotides, the CDR3 is TGCGCCAGCAGCCTAACAGGGAGCTCTGGGGCCAACGTCCTGACTTTC.

This clone has only one observation. The chain links TRBV7-9 to TRBJ1-6, with 7 nucleotides matching TRBD1. V shed 8 bases and J 3 bases; nucleotides not matched to a gene: 1. The CDR3 totals 13 residues. Germline-derived CDR1 and CDR2 are SEHNR and FQNEAQ (reference sequence). DNA of the CDR3: TGTGCCAGCCAGGGGGGCTATAATTCACCCCTCCACTTT. This sequence encodes CASQGGYNSPLHF. Drawing the rest from reference TRBV7-9 and TRBJ1-6, the complete variable domain is DTGVSQNPRHKITKRGQNVTFRCDPISEHNRLYWYRQTLGQGPEFLTYFQNEAQLEKSRLLSDRFSAERPKGSFSTLEIQRTEQGDSAMYLCASQGGYNSPLHFGNGTRLTVT.

J is TRBJ2-1 and V is TRBV21-1; the table's D call, TRBD1, has no DNA check behind it. TRBV21-1 counts as a pseudogene. This CDR3 comprises 16 residues. The CDR3 protein is CASSKDRDRDHNEQFF. CDR3 DNA: TGTGCCAGCAGCAAAGACCGGGACAGGGACCACAATGAGCAGTTCTTC.

The chain couples TRBV4-1 to TRBJ2-1; no definite D call. V shed 3 bases and J shed 5 bases, with 14 bases lying between them. The CDR3 extends over 15 amino acids. Germline CDR1 is MGHRA and CDR2 is YSYEKL. The CDR3 DNA reads as TGCGCCAGCAGCCATCGGATTCAGGTGGACAATGAGCAGTTCTTC. Translated, it gives CASSHRIQVDNEQFF.

The chain is built from TRBV6-5 and TRBJ2-7, with TRBD1 as a possible D gene (7 bases). The CDR3 runs 14 residues. The V gene lost 5 bases and the J gene lost 0 bases, with 11 bases spanning the gap. Germline CDR1 and CDR2: MNHEY and SVGAGI. CDR3 in amino acids: CASSPGGSSYEQYF. CDR3 DNA: TGTGCCAGCAGTCCAGGGGGGAGCTCCTACGAGCAGTACTTC.

The chain is built from TRBV28 and TRBJ2-7; 7 bases match TRBD1. The CDR3 covers 15 residues. V lost 7 bases to trimming and J lost 4 bases; unmatched junction nucleotides: 13. The germline V gene encodes CDR1 MDHEN and CDR2 SYDVKM. CDR3 residues: CASIPTGTALYEQYF. In DNA form, the CDR3 reads TGTGCCAGCATCCCGACCGGGACAGCGCTTTACGAGCAGTACTTC. The complete variable domain, with remaining parts taken from reference TRBV28 and TRBJ2-7, reads DVKVTQSSRYLVKRTGEKVFLECVQDMDHENMFWYRQDPGLGLRLIYFSYDVKMKEKGDIPEGYSVSREKKERFSLILESASTNQTSMYLCASIPTGTALYEQYFGPGTRLTVT.

The chain employs TRBV3-1 (or the pseudogene TRBV3-2) and TRBJ1-5; unclear D gene. Germline values: CDR1 LGHDT, CDR2 YNNKEL (reference sequence). This CDR3 is built from 15 residues. Trimming pared 2 bases from V and 3 bases from J, leaving 11 bases between. CDR3 nucleotides: TGTGCCAGCAGCCAATCGAACAGATACAATCAGCCCCAGCATTTT. It is translated as CASSQSNRYNQPQHF.

This chain links TRBV19 with TRBJ2-2; TRBD2 might be the D (6 bases). Between the trimmed V and J ends, which lost 3 bases and 1 base, there was a span of 6 bases. The CDR3 sequence is 14 residues long. From germline, CDR1 is LNHDA and CDR2 SQIVND (reference sequence). The CDR3 DNA reads as TGTGCCAGTAGTATGGAGGGGAACACCGGGGAGCTGTTTTTT. Translated: CASSMEGNTGELFF.

The V and J genes are TRBV3-1 (or the pseudogene TRBV3-2) and TRBJ2-2; D may be TRBD1 (5 bases). With 2 bases removed from V and 3 bases from J, the gap between germline ends came to 10 bases. Germline V gene lookup returns CDR1 LGHDT and CDR2 YNNKEL (reference sequence). This CDR3 contains 15 residues. The CDR3 is CASSQRQGYTGELFF. As DNA, the CDR3 is TGTGCCAGCAGCCAAAGGCAGGGATACACCGGGGAGCTGTTTTTT.

CDR3 sequence reads: CASSPSLGGSNTEAFF. Written as DNA, the CDR3 is TGTGCCAGCAGTCCCAGCCTGGGGGGGTCAAACACTGAAGCTTTCTTT. The chain recombines TRBV28 with TRBJ1-1; the D gene is possibly TRBD1 (5 bases). V lost 5 bases and J lost 2, with 18 bases in between. The CDR3 totals 16 residues. Germline loops: CDR1 MDHEN, CDR2 SYDVKM.

J is TRBJ2-1 and V is TRBV12-3 or TRBV12-4; D is possibly TRBD1 (5 bases). V was trimmed by 5 bases and J by 1 base, leaving 6 bases between them. The CDR3 covers 13 residues. CDR3 sequence (DNA): TGTGCCAGCAGTCGGACATCCTACAATGAGCAGTTCTTC. It is translated as CASSRTSYNEQFF.

The rearrangement joins TRBV2 to TRBJ2-7; 16 nucleotides agree with TRBD2. This CDR3 spans 21 amino acids. V was pared by 4 bases and J by 1 base, with 16 bases of the junction left unmatched. The germline V gene has CDR1 SNHLY and CDR2 FYNNEI. As DNA, the CDR3 is TGTGCCAGCAGTGGCCTCACCTGGGGGACTAGCGGGAGGGCCGAGTCCTACGAGCAGTACTTC. Translating gives CASSGLTWGTSGRAESYEQYF.

The chain links TRBV5-8 to TRBJ1-4; tentative D call: TRBD1 (5 bases). Trimming cost V 2 bases and J 2 bases, with 7 bases left between them. CDR1 is SGHTS and CDR2 is YDEGEE in the germline V gene. The CDR3 length is 14 residues. CDR3 nucleotides: TGTGCCAGCAGCTTCGGGGGGACTAATGAAAAACTGTTTTTT. Residues: CASSFGGTNEKLFF.

V and J are TRBV7-3 and TRBJ1-6, with 8 bases aligning to TRBD1. CDR1 SGHTA and CDR2 FQGTGA come from the germline V gene. V gave up 3 bases and J gave up 9 bases; unmatched junction bases: 7. The length of the CDR3 is 15 residues. CDR3 nucleotides: TGTGCCAGCAGCTTGGAGGACAGGGTGGGTTCACCCCTCCACTTT. Its protein is CASSLEDRVGSPLHF.

The chain links TRBV25-1 to TRBJ2-7; tentative D call: TRBD1 (5 bases). This CDR3 has 13 amino acids. Per the germline V gene, CDR1 is MGHDK and CDR2 is SYGVNS. V was shortened by 5 bases and J by 1 base, with 9 bases between the two germline ends. CDR3 nucleotides: TGTGCCAGCAGTCAGGGCCCATCCTACGAGCAGTACTTC. Translation gives CASSQGPSYEQYF.

The gene calls are TRBV2 and TRBJ2-1; a possible D gene is TRBD2 (6 bases). The length of the CDR3 is 14 residues. Germline CDR1 and CDR2: SNHLY and FYNNEI. V lost 5 bases, J lost 6 bases, and 14 bases lay in between. CDR3 in amino acids: CASSRDSLLNEQFF. The CDR3 DNA sequence: TGTGCCAGCAGTAGGGACTCTCTTCTCAATGAGCAGTTCTTC. Looking up the rest from reference TRBV2 and TRBJ2-1 gives the full variable domain: EPEVTQTPSHQVTQMGQEVILRCVPISNHLYFYWYRQILGQKVEFLVSFYNNEISEKSEIFDDQFSVERPDGSNFTLKIRSTKLEDSAMYFCASSRDSLLNEQFFGPGTRLTVL.

The chain links TRBV6-5 to TRBJ1-5, with 9 bases lining up with TRBD1. The germline gives CDR1 MNHEY, CDR2 SVGAGI. Trimming removed 4 bases from V and 7 bases from J; junction bases left unmatched: 11. The length of the CDR3 is 16 residues. As DNA, the CDR3 is TGTGCCAGCAGTTCAACAGGGGGCCCGGGGAGACAGCCCCAGCATTTT. It encodes CASSSTGGPGRQPQHF.

CDR3 DNA: TGTGCCTGGAGCAGCGGCGGGTATGGCTACACCTTC. Protein product: CAWSSGGYGYTF. V and J are TRBV30 and TRBJ1-2; D not resolved. Germline CDR1 reads GTSNPN; CDR2 reads SVGIG (reference sequence). CDR3 length: 12 amino acids. V dropped 3 bases and J dropped 5 bases, with 10 bases sitting between them.